This T cell receptor (beta chain) was captured in a study of cytomegalovirus exposure and HLA in healthy donors. Findings and limits, study-wide: A later analysis appeared to link common viral pathogens to several of the most significant clusters. According to the study, approximately 150 TCR beta chains were cytomegalovirus-associated.

This PCR relied on a set of 60 Vbeta primers and 13 Jbeta primers. Using immunoSEQ multiplex PCR, the repertoire was profiled, and TCRdb retains in-frame clones only, with some absent. This table holds about 120,000 clones, about 61% found once. Donors were nominally healthy when sampled, though unrecorded immune exposures were likely. Details on this clone: Its antigen remains unknown.

The TCR was taken from a woman aged 30 to 39 in good health and CMV-seronegative. The specimen sequenced was PBMCs.

The CDR3 loop reads CSALRTGVTEAFF. DNA of the CDR3: TGCAGCGCACTACGGACAGGGGTCACTGAAGCTTTCTTT. V is TRBV29-1 and J is TRBJ1-1, with 9 bases matching TRBD1. Germline CDR1 and CDR2: SQVTM and ANQGSEA. CDR3 length: 13 residues. V was pared by 7 bases and J by 4 bases, with 7 bases of the junction left unmatched.